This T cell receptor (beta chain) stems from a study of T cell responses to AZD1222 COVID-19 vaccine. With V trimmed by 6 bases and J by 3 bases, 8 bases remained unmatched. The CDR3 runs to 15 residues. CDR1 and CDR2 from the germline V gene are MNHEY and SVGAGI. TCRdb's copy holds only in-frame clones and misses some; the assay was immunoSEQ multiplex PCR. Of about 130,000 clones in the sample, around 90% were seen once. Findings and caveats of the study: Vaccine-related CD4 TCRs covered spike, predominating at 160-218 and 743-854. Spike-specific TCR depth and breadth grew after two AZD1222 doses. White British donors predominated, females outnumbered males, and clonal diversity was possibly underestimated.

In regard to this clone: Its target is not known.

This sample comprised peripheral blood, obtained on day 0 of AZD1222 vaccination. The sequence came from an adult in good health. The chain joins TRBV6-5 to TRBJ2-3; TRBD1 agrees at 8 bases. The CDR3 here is CASRRGTGGTDTQYF. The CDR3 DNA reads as TGTGCCAGCAGGAGGGGGACAGGTGGTACAGATACGCAGTATTTT.